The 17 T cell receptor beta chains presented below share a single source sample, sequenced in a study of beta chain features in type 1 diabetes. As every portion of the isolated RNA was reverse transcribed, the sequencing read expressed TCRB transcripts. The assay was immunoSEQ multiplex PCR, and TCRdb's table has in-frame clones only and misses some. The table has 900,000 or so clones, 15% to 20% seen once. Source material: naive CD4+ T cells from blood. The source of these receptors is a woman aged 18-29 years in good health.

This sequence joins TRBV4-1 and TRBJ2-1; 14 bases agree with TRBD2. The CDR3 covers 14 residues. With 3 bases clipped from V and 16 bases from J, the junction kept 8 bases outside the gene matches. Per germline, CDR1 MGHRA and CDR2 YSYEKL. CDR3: CASSQKTSGRVTFF. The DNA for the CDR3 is TGCGCCAGCAGCCAGAAGACTAGCGGGAGGGTAACATTCTTC.

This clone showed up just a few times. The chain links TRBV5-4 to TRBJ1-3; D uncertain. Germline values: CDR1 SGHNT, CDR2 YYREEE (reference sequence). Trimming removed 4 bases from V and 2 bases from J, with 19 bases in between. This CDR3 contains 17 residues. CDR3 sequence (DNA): TGTGCCAGCAGCCCTTCTTTCGGGATTACCGCTGGAAACACCATATATTTT. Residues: CASSPSFGITAGNTIYF.

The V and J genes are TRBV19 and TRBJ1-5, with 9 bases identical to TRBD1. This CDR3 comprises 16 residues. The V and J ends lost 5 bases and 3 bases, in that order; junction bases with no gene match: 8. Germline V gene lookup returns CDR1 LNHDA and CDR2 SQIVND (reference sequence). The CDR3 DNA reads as TGTGCCAGTAGTGAGGGACAGGGCGGTGCCAATCAGCCCCAGCATTTT. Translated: CASSEGQGGANQPQHF.

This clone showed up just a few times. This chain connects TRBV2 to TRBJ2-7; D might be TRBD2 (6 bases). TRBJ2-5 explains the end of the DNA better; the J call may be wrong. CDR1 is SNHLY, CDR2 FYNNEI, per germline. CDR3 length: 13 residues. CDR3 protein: CASGRTEEGTQYF. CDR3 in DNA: TGTGCCAGCGGGAGGACGGAAGAAGGGACCCAGTACTTC.

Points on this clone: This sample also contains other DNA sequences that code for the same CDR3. As DNA, the CDR3 is TGTGCCAGCAGCCCCGGGACATCGGGCACAGATACGCAGTATTTT. Translating gives CASSPGTSGTDTQYF. The chain combines TRBV5-4 with TRBJ2-3; D is possibly TRBD1 (6 bases). The germline V gene has CDR1 SGHNT and CDR2 YYREEE (reference sequence). CDR3 size: 15 residues. The V end lost 4 bases, the J end lost 1 base, and 13 bases lay between the germline ends.

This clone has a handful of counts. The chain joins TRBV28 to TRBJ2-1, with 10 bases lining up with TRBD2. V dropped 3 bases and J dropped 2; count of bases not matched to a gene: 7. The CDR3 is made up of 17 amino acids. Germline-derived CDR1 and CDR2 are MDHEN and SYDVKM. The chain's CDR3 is CASSFGPGTSAYNEQFF. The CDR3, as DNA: TGTGCCAGCAGTTTCGGGCCGGGGACTAGCGCCTACAATGAGCAGTTCTTC. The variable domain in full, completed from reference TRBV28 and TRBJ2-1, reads DVKVTQSSRYLVKRTGEKVFLECVQDMDHENMFWYRQDPGLGLRLIYFSYDVKMKEKGDIPEGYSVSREKKERFSLILESASTNQTSMYLCASSFGPGTSAYNEQFFGPGTRLTVL.

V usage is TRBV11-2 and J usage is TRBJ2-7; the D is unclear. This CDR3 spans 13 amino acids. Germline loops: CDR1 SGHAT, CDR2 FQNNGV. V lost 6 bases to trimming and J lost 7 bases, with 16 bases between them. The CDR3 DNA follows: TGTGCCAGCAGACCAGTGTGGCGTTGGGAGCAGTACTTC. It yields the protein CASRPVWRWEQYF.

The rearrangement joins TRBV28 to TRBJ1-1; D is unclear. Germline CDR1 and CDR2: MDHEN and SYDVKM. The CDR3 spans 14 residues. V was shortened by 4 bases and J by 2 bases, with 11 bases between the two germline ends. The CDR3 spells CASSSGLLNTEAFF. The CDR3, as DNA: TGTGCCAGCAGTTCCGGGCTTCTCAACACTGAAGCTTTCTTT.

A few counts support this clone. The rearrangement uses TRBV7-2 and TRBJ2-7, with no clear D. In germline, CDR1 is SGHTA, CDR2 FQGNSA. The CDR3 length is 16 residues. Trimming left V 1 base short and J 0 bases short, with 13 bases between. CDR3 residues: CASSLVSGRSSYEQYF. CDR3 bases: TGTGCCAGCAGCTTAGTCTCCGGGCGGAGCTCCTACGAGCAGTACTTC.

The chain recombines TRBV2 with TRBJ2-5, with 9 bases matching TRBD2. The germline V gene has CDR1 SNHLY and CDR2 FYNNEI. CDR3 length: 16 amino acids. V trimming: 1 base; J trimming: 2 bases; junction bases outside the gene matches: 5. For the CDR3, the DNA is TGTGCCAGCAGTGAAGATCGCGGGAGGGGACAAGAGACCCAGTACTTC. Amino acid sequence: CASSEDRGRGQETQYF. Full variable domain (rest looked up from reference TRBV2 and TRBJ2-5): EPEVTQTPSHQVTQMGQEVILRCVPISNHLYFYWYRQILGQKVEFLVSFYNNEISEKSEIFDDQFSVERPDGSNFTLKIRSTKLEDSAMYFCASSEDRGRGQETQYFGPGTRLLVL.

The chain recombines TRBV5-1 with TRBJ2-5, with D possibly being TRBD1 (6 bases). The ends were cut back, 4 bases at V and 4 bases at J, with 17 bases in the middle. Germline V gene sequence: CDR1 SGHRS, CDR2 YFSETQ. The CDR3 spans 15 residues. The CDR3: CASSITYRAGETQYF. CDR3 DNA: TGCGCCAGCAGCATAACCTACAGGGCGGGAGAGACCCAGTACTTC.

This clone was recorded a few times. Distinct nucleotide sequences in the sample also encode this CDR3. CDR3 in DNA: TGTGCCAGCAGTTTGTCGGATCAGCCCCAGCATTTT. Translating gives CASSLSDQPQHF. The chain carries TRBV28 and TRBJ1-5; D not resolved. Trimming stripped 3 bases from V and 5 bases from J, with 5 bases between. The CDR3 is made up of 12 amino acids. From germline, CDR1 is MDHEN and CDR2 SYDVKM. The full variable domain, in which reference TRBV28 and TRBJ1-5 provide the parts outside the CDR3, is DVKVTQSSRYLVKRTGEKVFLECVQDMDHENMFWYRQDPGLGLRLIYFSYDVKMKEKGDIPEGYSVSREKKERFSLILESASTNQTSMYLCASSLSDQPQHFGDGTRLSIL.

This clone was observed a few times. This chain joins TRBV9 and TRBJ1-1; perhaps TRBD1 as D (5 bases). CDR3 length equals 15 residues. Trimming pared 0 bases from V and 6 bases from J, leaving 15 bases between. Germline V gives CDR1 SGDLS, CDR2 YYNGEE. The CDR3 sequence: CASSVVGGGTAEAFF. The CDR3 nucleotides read TGTGCCAGCAGCGTAGTGGGGGGAGGTACCGCTGAAGCTTTCTTT.

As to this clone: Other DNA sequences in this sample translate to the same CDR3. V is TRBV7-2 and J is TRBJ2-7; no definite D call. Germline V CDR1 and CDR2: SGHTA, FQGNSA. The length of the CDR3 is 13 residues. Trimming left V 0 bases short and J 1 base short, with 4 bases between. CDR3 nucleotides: TGTGCCAGCAGCTTAGCGCAGTCCTACGAGCAGTACTTC. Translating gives CASSLAQSYEQYF.

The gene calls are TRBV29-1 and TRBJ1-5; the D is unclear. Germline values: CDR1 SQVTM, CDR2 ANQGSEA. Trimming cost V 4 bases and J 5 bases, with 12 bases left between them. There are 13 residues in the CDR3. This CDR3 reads CSVVGGRDQPQHF. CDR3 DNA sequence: TGCAGCGTTGTGGGTGGGCGGGATCAGCCCCAGCATTTT.

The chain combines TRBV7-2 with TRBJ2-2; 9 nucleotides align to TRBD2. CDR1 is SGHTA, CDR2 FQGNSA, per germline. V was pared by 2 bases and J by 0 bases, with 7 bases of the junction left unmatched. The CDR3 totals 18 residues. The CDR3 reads CASSLRGAGGTNTGELFF. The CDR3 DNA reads TGTGCCAGCAGCTTACGAGGGGCGGGAGGGACGAACACCGGGGAGCTGTTTTTT.

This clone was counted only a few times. CDR3 DNA: TGCGCCAGCAGCCAAGATGGGAGAGAACGCTTCAAGCAGTTCTTC. Protein: CASSQDGRERFKQFF. V gene TRBV4-3 combines with J gene TRBJ2-1, with D possibly matching TRBD2 (5 bases). The V and J ends lost 0 bases and 11 bases respectively, with 17 bases between them. There are 15 residues in the CDR3. Germline-derived CDR1 and CDR2 are LGHNA and YSLEER.